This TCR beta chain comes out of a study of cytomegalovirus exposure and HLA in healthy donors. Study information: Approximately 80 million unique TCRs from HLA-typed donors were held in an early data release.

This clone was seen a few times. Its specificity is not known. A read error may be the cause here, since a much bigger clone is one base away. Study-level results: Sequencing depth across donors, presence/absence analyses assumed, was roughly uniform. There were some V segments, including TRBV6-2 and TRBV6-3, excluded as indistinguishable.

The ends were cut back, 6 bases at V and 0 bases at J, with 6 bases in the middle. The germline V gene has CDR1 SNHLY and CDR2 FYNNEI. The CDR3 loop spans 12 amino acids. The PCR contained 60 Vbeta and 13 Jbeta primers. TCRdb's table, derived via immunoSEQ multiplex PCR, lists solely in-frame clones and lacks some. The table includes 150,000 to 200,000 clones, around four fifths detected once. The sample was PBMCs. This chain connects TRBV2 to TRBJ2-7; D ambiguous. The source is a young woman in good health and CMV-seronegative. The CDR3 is CASSPSSYEQYF. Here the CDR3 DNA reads TGTGCCAGCAGCCCGAGCTCCTACGAGCAGTACTTC. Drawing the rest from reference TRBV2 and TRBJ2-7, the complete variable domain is EPEVTQTPSHQVTQMGQEVILRCVPISNHLYFYWYRQILGQKVEFLVSFYNNEISEKSEIFDDQFSVERPDGSNFTLKIRSTKLEDSAMYFCASSPSSYEQYFGPGTRLTVT.